This TCR beta chain was documented in a study of blood T cell repertoires in COVID-19. Overall study context: Italy, Spain and the United States were the sources of the convalescent and acute COVID-19 samples. T cells, B-cell-depleted T cells, or PBMCs supplied cDNA or gDNA.

Seattle patient enrollment occurred during active infection, with longitudinal follow-up thereafter. Under the authors' procedure: Reference gene primer amplification in the assay estimated nucleated cell counts. The table came from immunoSEQ multiplex PCR; TCRdb's copy has only in-frame clones and leaves some out. The V and J calls and clone size were taken over from that table, and D and trimming were inferred from the DNA. The sample contains about 290,000 clones, roughly 89% of which appear only once. The CDR3 extends over 15 amino acids. Sequencing was carried out using peripheral blood. The gene calls are TRBV21-1 and TRBJ1-1. TRBV21-1 is labeled a pseudogene. This TCR derives from a woman aged 25-40 years with COVID-19, enrolled during active disease. The CDR3 region has the DNA TGTGCCAGCACGAGGTTCGGGATTAGGTATGTGGTAGCTTTCTTT. Amino acids: CASTRFGIRYVVAFF.